This T cell receptor beta chain appears in the sequencing data of a study of blood T cell repertoires in COVID-19. Original methodology: Reference gene primer amplification yielded estimated nucleated cell counts. Only in-frame clones appear in the TCRdb table, and some are missing; sequencing was by immunoSEQ multiplex PCR. V, J and clone size are taken as reported in that table, and D and trimming were inferred from the DNA itself. The table has around 250,000 clones, roughly 88% seen once. The sequenced material came from peripheral blood. The TCR sequence derives from an elderly man with acute or convalescent COVID-19.

CDR3 sequence (DNA): TGCGCCAGCAGCACAGCCACGGGAGGCTCTTACGAGCAGTACTTC. Its protein product is CASSTATGGSYEQYF. The chain joins TRBV5-1 to TRBJ2-7, with 7 bases identical to TRBD2. Germline CDR1 reads SGHRS; CDR2 reads YFSETQ. The CDR3 has 15 residues. Trimming cost V 4 bases and J 4 bases; bases outside gene matches: 11.